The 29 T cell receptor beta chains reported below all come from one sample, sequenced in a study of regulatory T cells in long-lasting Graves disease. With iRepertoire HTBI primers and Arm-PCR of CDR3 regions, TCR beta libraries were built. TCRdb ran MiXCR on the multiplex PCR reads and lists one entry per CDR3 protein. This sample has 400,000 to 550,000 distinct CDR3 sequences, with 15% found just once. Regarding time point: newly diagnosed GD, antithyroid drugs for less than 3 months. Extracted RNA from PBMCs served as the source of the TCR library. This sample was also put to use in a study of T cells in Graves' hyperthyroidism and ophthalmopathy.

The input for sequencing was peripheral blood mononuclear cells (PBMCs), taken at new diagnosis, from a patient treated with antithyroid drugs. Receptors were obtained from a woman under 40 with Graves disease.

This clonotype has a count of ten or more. In DNA form, the CDR3 reads TGTGCCAGCACTGGATGGCAAGGGGCGGGAGGTCCCTACAATGAGCAGTTCTTC. Protein: CASTGWQGAGGPYNEQFF. The rearrangement links TRBV6-2 or TRBV6-3 to TRBJ2-1; 8 bases fit TRBD2. Germline V gene sequence: CDR1 MNHEY, CDR2 SVGEGT. After removal of 7 bases from V and 2 bases from J, the junction contained 16 bases not matched to a gene. The CDR3 length is 18 residues.

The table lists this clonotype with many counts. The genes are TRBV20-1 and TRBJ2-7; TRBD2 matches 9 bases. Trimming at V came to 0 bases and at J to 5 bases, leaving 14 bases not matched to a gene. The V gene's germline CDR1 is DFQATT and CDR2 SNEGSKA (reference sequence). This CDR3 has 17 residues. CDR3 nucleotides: TGCAGTGCTAGAGATCCGGCGGGAGGGGGCGGACGCCACGAGCAGTACTTC. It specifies CSARDPAGGGGRHEQYF.

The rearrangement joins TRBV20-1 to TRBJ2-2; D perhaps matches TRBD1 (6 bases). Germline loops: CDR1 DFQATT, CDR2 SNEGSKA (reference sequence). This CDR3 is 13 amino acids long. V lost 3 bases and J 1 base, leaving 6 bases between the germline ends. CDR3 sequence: CSARGQNTGELFF. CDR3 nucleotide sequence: TGCAGTGCTAGGGGACAGAACACCGGGGAGCTGTTTTTT.

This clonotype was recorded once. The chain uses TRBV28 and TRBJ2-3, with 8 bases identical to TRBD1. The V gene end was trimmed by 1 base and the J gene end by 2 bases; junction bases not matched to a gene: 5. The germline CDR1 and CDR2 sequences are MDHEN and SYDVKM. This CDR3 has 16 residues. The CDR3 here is CASSLLGQGDTDTQYF. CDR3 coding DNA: TGTGCCAGCAGTTTATTAGGACAGGGAGACACAGATACGCAGTATTTT.

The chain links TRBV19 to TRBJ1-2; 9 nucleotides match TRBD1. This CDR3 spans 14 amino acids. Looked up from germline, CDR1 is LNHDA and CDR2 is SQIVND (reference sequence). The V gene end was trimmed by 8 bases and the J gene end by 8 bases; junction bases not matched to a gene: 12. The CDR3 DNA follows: TGTGCCAGTCGACCGGGACAGGGTGTAGGCGGCTACACCTTC. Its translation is CASRPGQGVGGYTF.

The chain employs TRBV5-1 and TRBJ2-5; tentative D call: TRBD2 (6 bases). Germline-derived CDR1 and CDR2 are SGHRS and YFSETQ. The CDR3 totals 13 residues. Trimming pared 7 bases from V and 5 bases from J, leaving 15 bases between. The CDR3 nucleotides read TGCGCCAGCGACGGGGGAGCAGGCGAGACCCAGTACTTC. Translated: CASDGGAGETQYF.

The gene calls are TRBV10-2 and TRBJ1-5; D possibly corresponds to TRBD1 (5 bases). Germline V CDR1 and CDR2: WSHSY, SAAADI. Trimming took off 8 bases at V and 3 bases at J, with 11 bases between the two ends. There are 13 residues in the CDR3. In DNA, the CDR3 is TGCGCCAGCCAAGAGACAGCCAATCAGCCCCAGCATTTT. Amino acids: CASQETANQPQHF.

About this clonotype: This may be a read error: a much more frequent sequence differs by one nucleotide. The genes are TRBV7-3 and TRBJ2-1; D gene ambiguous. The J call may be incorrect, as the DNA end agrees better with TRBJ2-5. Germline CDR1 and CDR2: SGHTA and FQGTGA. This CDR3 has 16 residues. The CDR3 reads CASSQDMAATSWAQYF. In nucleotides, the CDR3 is TGTGCCAGCAGCCAAGATATGGCAGCAACCTCATGGGCCCAGTACTTC.

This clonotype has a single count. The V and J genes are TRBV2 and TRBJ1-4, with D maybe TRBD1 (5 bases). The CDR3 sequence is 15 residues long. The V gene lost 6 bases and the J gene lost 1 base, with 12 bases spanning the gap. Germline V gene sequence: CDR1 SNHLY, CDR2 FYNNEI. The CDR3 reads CASRGKGITNEKLFF. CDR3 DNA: TGTGCCAGCAGGGGGAAGGGGATAACTAATGAAAAACTGTTTTTT.

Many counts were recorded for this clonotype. The CDR3 nucleotides are TGCAGTGCACTCGGGGGGCAGGAGACCCAGTACTTC. This gives the protein CSALGGQETQYF. The V and J genes are TRBV20-1 and TRBJ2-5, with TRBD2 as a possible D gene (7 bases). The V end was cut by 6 bases, the J end by 5 bases, with 13 bases between. This CDR3 is 12 amino acids long. Germline CDR1 reads DFQATT; CDR2 reads SNEGSKA (reference sequence).

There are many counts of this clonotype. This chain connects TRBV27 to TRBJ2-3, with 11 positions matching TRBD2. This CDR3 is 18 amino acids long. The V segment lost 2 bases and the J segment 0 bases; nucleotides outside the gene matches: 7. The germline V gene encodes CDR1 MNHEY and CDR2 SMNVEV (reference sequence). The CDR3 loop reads CASSLEGTSGLSTDTQYF. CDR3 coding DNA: TGTGCCAGCAGTTTAGAGGGGACTAGCGGCCTTAGCACAGATACGCAGTATTTT.

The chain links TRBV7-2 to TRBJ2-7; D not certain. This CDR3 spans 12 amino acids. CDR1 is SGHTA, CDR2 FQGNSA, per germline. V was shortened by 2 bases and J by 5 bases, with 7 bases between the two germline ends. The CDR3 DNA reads TGTGCCAGCAGCTTATTTCGGAACGAGCAGTACTTC. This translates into CASSLFRNEQYF.

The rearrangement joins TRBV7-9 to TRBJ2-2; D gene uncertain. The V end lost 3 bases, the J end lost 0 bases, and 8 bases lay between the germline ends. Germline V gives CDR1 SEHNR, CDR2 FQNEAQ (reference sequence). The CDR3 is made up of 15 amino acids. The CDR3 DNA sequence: TGTGCCAGCAGCTTTATCCAGACGAACACCGGGGAGCTGTTTTTT. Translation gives CASSFIQTNTGELFF.

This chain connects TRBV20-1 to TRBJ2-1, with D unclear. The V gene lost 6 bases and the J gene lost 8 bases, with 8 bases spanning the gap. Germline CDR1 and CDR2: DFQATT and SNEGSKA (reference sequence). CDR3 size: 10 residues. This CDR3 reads CSAHFHEQFF. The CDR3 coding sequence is TGCAGTGCCCACTTCCATGAGCAGTTCTTC.

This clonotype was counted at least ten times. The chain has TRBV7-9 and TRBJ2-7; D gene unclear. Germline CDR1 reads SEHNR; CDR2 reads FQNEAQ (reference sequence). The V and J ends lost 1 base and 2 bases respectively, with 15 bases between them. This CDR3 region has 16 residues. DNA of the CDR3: TGTGCCAGCAGCTTAGTCTCGGGCCTTAATACCTACGAGCAGTACTTC. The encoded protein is CASSLVSGLNTYEQYF.

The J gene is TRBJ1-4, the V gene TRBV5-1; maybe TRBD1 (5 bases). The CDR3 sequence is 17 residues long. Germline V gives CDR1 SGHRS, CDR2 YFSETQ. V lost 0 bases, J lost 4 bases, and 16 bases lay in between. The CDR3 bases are TGCGCCAGCAGCTTGGGGCCCAGAGGGGCCTTTAATGAAAAACTGTTTTTT. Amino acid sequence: CASSLGPRGAFNEKLFF.

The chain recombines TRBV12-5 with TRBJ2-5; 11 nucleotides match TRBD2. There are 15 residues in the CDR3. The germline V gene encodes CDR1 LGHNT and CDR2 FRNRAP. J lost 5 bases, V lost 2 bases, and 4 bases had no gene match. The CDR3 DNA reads TGTGCTAGTGGTTTGACTAGCGGGAGCGGTGAGACCCAGTACTTC. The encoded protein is CASGLTSGSGETQYF. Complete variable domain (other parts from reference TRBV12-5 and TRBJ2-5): DARVTQTPRHKVTEMGQEVTMRCQPILGHNTVFWYRQTMMQGLELLAYFRNRAPLDDSGMPKDRFSAEMPDATLATLKIQPSEPRDSAVYFCASGLTSGSGETQYFGPGTRLLVL.

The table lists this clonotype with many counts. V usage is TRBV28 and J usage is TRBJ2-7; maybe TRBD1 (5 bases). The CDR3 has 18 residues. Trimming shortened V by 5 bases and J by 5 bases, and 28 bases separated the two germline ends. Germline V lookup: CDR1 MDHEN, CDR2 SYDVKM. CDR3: CASSPRAGLSGQAHEQYF. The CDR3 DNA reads TGTGCCAGCAGTCCCAGAGCAGGGCTGAGTGGGCAAGCGCACGAGCAGTACTTC.

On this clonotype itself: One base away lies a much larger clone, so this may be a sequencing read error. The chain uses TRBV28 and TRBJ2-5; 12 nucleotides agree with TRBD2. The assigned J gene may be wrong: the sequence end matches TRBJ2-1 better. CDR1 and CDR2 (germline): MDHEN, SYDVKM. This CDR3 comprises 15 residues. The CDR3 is CASTKLAGGYNGQFF. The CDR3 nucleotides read TGTGCCAGCACTAAACTAGCGGGGGGATACAATGGGCAGTTCTTC.

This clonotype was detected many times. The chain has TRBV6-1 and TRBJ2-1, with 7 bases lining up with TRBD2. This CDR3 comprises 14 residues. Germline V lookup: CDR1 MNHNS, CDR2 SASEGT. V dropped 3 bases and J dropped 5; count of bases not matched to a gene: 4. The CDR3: CASSDLGGDNEQFF. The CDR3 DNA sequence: TGTGCCAGCAGTGACCTGGGAGGGGACAATGAGCAGTTCTTC.

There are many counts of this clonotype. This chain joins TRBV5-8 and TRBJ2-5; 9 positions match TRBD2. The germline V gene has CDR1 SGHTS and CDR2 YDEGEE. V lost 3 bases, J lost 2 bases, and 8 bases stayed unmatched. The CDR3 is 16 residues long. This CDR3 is CASSSLGGRVQETQYF. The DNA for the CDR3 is TGTGCCAGCAGCTCCCTTGGCGGGAGGGTGCAAGAGACCCAGTACTTC. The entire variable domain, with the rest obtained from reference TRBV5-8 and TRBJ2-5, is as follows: EAGVTQSPTHLIKTRGQQATLRCSPISGHTSVYWYQQALGLGLQFLLWYDEGEERNRGNFPPRFSGRQFPNYSSELNVNALELEDSALYLCASSSLGGRVQETQYFGPGTRLLVL.

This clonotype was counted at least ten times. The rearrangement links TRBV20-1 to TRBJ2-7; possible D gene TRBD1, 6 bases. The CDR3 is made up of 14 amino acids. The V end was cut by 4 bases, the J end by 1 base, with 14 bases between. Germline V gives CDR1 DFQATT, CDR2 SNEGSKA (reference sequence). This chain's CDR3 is CSATDRYFSYEQYF. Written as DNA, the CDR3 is TGCAGTGCTACCGACAGGTATTTTTCCTACGAGCAGTACTTC.

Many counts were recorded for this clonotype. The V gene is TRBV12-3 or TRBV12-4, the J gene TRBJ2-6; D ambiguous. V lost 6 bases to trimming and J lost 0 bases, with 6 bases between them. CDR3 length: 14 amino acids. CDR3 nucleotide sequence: TGTGCCAGCAGGAGATCCTCTGGGGCCAACGTCCTGACTTTC. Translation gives CASRRSSGANVLTF.

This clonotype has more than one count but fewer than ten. DNA for the CDR3: TGCAGCGTTTATCCGGGACTCCCCACCGGGGAGCTGTTTTTT. The encoded protein is CSVYPGLPTGELFF. V gene TRBV29-1 combines with J gene TRBJ2-2, with TRBD2 as a possible D gene (6 bases). Trimming took 5 bases from V and 4 from J, leaving 14 bases between them. This CDR3 is built from 14 residues. Germline lookup yields CDR1 SQVTM and CDR2 ANQGSEA.

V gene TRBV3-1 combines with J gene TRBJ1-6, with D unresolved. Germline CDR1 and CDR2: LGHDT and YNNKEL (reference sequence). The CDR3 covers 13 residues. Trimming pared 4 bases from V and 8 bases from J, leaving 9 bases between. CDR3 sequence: CASSPPGHSPLHF. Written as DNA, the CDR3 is TGTGCCAGCAGCCCCCCGGGTCATTCACCCCTCCACTTT. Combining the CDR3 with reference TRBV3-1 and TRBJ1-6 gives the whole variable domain DTAVSQTPKYLVTQMGNDKSIKCEQNLGHDTMYWYKQDSKKFLKIMFSYNNKELIINETVPNRFSPKSPDKAHLNLHINSLELGDSAVYFCASSPPGHSPLHFGNGTRLTVT.

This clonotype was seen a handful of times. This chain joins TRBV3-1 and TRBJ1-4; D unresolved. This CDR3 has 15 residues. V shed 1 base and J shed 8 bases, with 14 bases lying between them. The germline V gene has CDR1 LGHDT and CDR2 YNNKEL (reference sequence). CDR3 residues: CASSQGVPFREKLFF. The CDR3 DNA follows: TGTGCCAGCAGCCAAGGGGTCCCCTTTCGGGAAAAACTGTTTTTT.

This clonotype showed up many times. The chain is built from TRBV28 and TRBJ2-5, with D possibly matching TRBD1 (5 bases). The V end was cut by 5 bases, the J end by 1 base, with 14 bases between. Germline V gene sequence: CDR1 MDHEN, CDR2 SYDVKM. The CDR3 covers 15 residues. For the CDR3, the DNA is TGTGCCAGCAGTGACCGACAGTCCTCCCAAGAGACCCAGTACTTC. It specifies CASSDRQSSQETQYF.

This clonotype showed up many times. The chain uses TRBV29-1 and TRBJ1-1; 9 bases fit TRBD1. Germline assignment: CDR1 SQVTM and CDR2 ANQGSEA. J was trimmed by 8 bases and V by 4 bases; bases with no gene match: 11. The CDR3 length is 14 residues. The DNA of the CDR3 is TGCAGCGTTGTGACAGGGGGTTCGGCAGGGGAAGCTTTCTTT. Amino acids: CSVVTGGSAGEAFF.

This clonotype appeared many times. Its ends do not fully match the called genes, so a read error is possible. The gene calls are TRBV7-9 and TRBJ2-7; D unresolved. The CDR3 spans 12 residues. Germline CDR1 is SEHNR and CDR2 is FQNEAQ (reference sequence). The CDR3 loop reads CASSFSSYEQYF. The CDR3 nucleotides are TGCGCCAGCAGCTTTAGCTCCTACGAGCAGTACTTC.